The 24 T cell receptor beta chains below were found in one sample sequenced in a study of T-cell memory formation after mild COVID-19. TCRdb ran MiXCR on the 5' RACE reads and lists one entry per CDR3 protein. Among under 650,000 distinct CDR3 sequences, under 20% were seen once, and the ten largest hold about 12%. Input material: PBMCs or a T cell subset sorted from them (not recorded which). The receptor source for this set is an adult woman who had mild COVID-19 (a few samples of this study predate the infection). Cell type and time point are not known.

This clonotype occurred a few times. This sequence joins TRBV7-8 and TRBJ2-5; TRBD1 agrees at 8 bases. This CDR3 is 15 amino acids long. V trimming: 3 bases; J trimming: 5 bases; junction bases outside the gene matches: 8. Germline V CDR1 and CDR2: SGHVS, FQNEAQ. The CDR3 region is CASSFQDRVVETQYF. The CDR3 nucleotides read TGTGCCAGCAGCTTCCAGGACAGGGTAGTGGAGACCCAGTACTTC.

For the CDR3, the DNA is TGCAGTGTTACGAACGAACGCACAGATACGCAGTATTTT. As protein: CSVTNERTDTQYF. The genes are TRBV20-1 and TRBJ2-3; D gene uncertain. CDR3 size: 13 residues. Trimming left V 7 bases short and J 1 base short, with 12 bases between. The V gene's germline CDR1 is DFQATT and CDR2 SNEGSKA (reference sequence).

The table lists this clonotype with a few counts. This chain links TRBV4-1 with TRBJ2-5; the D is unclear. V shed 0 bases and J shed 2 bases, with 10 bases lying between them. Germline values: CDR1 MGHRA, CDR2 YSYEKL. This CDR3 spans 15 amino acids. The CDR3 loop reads CASSQDPGEQETQYF. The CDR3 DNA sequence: TGCGCCAGCAGCCAAGATCCTGGCGAACAAGAGACCCAGTACTTC.

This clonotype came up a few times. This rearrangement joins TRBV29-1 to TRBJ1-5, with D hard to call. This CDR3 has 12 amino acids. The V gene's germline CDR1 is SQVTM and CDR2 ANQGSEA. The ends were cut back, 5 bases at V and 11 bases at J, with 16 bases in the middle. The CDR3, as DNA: TGCAGCGTTTTTAGTCGGGTTGGGACCCAGCATTTT. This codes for CSVFSRVGTQHF. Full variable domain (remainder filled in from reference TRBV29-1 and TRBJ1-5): SAVISQKPSRDICQRGTSLTIQCQVDSQVTMMFWYRQQPGQSLTLIATANQGSEATYESGFVIDKFPISRPNLTFSTLTVSNMSPEDSSIYLCSVFSRVGTQHFGDGTRLSIL.

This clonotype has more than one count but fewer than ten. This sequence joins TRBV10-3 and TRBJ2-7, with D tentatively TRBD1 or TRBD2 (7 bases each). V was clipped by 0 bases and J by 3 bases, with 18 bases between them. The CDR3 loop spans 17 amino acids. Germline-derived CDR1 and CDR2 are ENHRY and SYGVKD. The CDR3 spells CAISESSGARGYYEQYF. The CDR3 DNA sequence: TGTGCCATCAGTGAGTCGAGCGGGGCCAGGGGGTACTACGAGCAGTACTTC.

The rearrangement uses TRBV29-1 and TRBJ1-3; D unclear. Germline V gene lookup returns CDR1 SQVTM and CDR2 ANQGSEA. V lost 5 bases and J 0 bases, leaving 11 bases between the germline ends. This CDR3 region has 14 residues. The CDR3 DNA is TGCAGCGTTAGGACGCGCCGCTCTGGAAACACCATATATTTT. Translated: CSVRTRRSGNTIYF.

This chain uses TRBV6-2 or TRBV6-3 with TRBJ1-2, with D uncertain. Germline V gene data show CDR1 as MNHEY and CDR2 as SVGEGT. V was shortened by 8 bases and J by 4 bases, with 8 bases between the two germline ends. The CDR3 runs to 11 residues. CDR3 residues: CASGMSYGYTF. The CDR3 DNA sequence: TGTGCCAGCGGGATGAGCTATGGCTACACCTTC.

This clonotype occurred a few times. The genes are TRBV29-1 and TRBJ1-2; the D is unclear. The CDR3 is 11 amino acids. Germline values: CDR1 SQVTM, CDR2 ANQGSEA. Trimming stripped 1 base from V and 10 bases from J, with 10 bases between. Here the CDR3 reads CSVEGLHFYTF. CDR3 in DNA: TGCAGCGTTGAAGGTCTCCACTTCTACACCTTC.

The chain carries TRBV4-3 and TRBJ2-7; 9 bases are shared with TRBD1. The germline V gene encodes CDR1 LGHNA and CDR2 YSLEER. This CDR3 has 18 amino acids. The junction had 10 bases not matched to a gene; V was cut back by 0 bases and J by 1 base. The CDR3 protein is CASSQERQGVFLSYEQYF. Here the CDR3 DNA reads TGCGCCAGCAGCCAAGAGCGACAGGGGGTATTCCTATCCTACGAGCAGTACTTC.

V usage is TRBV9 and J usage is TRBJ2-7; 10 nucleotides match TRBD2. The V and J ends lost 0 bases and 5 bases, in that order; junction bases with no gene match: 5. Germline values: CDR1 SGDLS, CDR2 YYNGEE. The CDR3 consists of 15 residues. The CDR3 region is CASSVDSGRANEQYF. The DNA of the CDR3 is TGTGCCAGCAGCGTAGACAGCGGGAGGGCCAACGAGCAGTACTTC.

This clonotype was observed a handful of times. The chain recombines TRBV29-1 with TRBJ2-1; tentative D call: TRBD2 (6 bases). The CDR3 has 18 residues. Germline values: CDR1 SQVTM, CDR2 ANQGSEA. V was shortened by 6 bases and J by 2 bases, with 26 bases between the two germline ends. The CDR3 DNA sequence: TGCAGCGTCTTCACCGGGATGGGCAGGCCGGGGGCCTACAATGAGCAGTTCTTC. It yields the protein CSVFTGMGRPGAYNEQFF.

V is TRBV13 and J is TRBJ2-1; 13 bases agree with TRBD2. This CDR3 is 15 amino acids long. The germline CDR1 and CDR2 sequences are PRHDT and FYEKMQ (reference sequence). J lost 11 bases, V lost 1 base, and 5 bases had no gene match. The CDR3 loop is CASSLAGLAGRKQFF. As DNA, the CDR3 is TGTGCCAGCAGCTTAGCGGGACTAGCGGGAAGGAAGCAGTTCTTC.

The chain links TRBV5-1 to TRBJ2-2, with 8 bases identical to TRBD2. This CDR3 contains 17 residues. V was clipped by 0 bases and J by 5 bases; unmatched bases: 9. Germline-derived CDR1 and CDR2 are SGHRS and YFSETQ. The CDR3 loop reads CASSLGPAGGRTGELFF. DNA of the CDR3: TGCGCCAGCAGCTTGGGCCCCGCGGGGGGACGAACCGGGGAGCTGTTTTTT.

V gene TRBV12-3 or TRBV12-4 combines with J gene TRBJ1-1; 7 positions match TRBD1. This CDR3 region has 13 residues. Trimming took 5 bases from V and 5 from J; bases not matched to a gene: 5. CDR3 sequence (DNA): TGTGCCAGCAGTCAGGGACAGTGGACTGAAGCTTTCTTT. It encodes CASSQGQWTEAFF.

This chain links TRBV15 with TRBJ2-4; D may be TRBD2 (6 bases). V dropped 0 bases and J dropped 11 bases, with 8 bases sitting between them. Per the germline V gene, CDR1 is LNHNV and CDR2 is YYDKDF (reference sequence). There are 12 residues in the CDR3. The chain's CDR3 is CATSRDRGFQYF. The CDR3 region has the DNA TGTGCCACCAGCAGAGATCGGGGGTTTCAGTACTTC.

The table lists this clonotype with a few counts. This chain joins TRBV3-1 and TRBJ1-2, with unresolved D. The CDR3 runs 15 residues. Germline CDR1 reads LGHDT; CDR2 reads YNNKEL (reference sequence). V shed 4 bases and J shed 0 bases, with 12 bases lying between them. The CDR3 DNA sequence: TGTGCCAGCAGCCCAGTGTCCGCCTCTAACTATGGCTACACCTTC. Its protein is CASSPVSASNYGYTF.

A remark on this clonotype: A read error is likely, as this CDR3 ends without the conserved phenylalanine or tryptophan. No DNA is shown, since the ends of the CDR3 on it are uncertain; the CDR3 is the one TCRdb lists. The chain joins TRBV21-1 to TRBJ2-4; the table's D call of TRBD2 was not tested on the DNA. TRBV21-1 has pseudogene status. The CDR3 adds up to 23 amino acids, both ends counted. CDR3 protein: CASSKRGTSGRAGHSYSKNIQYL.

CDR3 in DNA: TGTGCCAGCAGCCAAGTCGCTCTGGGACTAGCCGGGTTCTACGAGCAGTACTTC. Translation: CASSQVALGLAGFYEQYF. The chain has TRBV3-1 and TRBJ2-7; TRBD2 aligns across 9 bases. CDR1 LGHDT and CDR2 YNNKEL come from the germline V gene (reference sequence). CDR3 length equals 18 residues. V lost 1 base and J lost 3; bases outside the gene matches: 13.

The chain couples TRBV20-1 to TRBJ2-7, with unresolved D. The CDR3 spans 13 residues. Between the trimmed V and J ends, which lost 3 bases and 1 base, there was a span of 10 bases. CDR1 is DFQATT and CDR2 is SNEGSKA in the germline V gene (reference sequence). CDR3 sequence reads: CSASTRLSYEQYF. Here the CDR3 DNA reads TGCAGTGCTAGCACCAGGCTTTCCTACGAGCAGTACTTC.

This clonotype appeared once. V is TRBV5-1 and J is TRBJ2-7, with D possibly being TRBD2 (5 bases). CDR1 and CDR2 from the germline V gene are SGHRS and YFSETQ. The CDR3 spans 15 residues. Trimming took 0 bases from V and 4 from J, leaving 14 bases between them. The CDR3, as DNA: TGCGCCAGCAGCTTGGAGCCAGGAGCGGTTTACGAGCAGTACTTC. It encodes CASSLEPGAVYEQYF.

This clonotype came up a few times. The CDR3 protein is CASSFRGFDTQYF. Written as DNA, the CDR3 is TGTGCCAGCAGTTTCCGAGGGTTTGATACGCAGTATTTT. This sequence joins TRBV12-3 or TRBV12-4 and TRBJ2-3; maybe TRBD2 (5 bases). CDR3 length: 13 residues. V was cut by 3 bases and J by 6 bases, with 10 bases left in between.

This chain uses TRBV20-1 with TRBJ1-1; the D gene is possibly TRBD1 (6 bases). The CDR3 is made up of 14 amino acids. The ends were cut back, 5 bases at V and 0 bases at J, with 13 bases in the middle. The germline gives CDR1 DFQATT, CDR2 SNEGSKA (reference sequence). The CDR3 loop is CSAPGRDMNTEAFF. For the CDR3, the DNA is TGCAGTGCTCCCGGACGGGACATGAACACTGAAGCTTTCTTT.

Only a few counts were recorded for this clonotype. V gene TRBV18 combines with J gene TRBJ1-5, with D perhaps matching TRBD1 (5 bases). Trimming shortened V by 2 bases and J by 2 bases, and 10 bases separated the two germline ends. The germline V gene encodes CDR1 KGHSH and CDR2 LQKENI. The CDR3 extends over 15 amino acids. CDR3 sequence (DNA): TGTGCCAGCTCACCAGGCATACAGGGCAATCAGCCCCAGCATTTT. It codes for CASSPGIQGNQPQHF.

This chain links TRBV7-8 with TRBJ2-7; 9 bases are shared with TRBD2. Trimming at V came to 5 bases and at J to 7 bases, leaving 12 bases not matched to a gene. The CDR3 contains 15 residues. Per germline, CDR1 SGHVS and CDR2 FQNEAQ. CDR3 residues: CASSLGTSSTTEQYF. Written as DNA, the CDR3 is TGTGCCAGCAGCCTAGGGACTAGCAGCACTACTGAGCAGTACTTC.